The present entry profiles one T cell receptor (beta chain) with its context. Its specificity is not known. The data stem from a study of shared clonotypes between healthy human individuals. Study in general: The people who gave samples were two women and a few men aged 18 to 49. Three CD4 naive, three CD4 memory, two CD8 naive and one CD8 memory plate were used per donor.

Assay: immunoSEQ multiplex PCR; the TCRdb copy retains only in-frame clones and omits some. This table holds about a million clones, 65% to 80% found once. Study observations and caveats: Relative to clonotypes present in all four donors, those not shared had lower generation probabilities. The authors expected sequencing depth to affect clonotype sharing among donors.

V lost 3 bases and J lost 5, with 12 bases in between. Germline CDR1 is SGDLS and CDR2 is YYNGEE. This CDR3 region has 15 residues. Material for sequencing was memory CD4+ T cells sorted from blood. The subset was: CD45RA-negative fraction. The V gene is TRBV9, the J gene TRBJ1-6, with D possibly being TRBD1 (5 bases). This TCR was sampled from a young man in good health. The DNA of the CDR3 is TGTGCCAGCAGCGCCCCGGGACCGAATAATTCACCCCTCCACTTT. Protein product: CASSAPGPNNSPLHF.